Listed below are T cell receptor beta chains from one sample, sequenced in a study of long-term antiretroviral therapy in people with HIV. The method was immunoSEQ multiplex PCR; TCRdb's version includes in-frame clones alone and lacks a portion of them. The profile shows 33,000 or so clones, 95% to 98% of them singletons. This material consisted of unsorted PBMCs, taken 7.6 years after starting antiretroviral therapy. These receptors all stem from a man between 25 and 39 years old with HIV. The CDR3 runs from the conserved cysteine through the conserved F or W. The D gene is left open where the match is weak. Expanded clones get a size class; other rows say once, few or many, or leave the size out.

.	TRBV6-1	.	TRBJ2-7	TGTGCCAGCAGCGCCGGACGGGGCTACGAGCAGTACTTC	CASSAGRGYEQYF
.	TRBV29-1	.	TRBJ1-2	TGCAGCGACAGGGATGAGTATGATGGCTACACCTTC	CSDRDEYDGYTF
.	TRBV30	.	TRBJ2-5	TGTGCCTGGACAGTCCAAGAGACCCAGTACTTC	CAWTVQETQYF
.	TRBV7-3	TRBD2	TRBJ2-2	TGTGCCAGCAGCCTGCAGATAGCGGGGGGAGGCGGGGAGCTGTTTTTT	CASSLQIAGGGGELFF
.	TRBV18	TRBD1	TRBJ2-7	TGTGCCAGCTCACCATTAGGGGGGACAGGGGGGACCTACGAGCAGTACTTC	CASSPLGGTGGTYEQYF
.	TRBV5-1	TRBD1	TRBJ1-1	TGCGCCAGCAGCTTGGGGACAGGGAAAGCTTTCTTT	CASSLGTGKAFF
.	TRBV30	.	TRBJ1-3	TGTGCCTGGAGTGTCGGCTCTGGAAACACCATATATTTT	CAWSVGSGNTIYF
once	TRBV27	.	TRBJ2-1	TGTGCCAGCAGTTTATCGTTCTACCTTTCCTACAATGAGCAGTTCTTC	CASSLSFYLSYNEQFF
.	TRBV15	.	TRBJ1-2	TGTGCCACCAGCAGAGATTACGACGGATATTCAAACTATGGCTACACCTTC	CATSRDYDGYSNYGYTF
once	TRBV19	TRBD1	TRBJ1-5	TGTGCCAGTAGTACCCCACAGGGGTACGTCAATCAGCCCCAGCATTTT	CASSTPQGYVNQPQHF
.	TRBV4-3	TRBD2	TRBJ2-3	TGCGCCAGCAGCCAAGATGGGCTAGCGGGGGGGATGGATACGCAGTATTTT	CASSQDGLAGGMDTQYF
.	TRBV11-2	.	TRBJ2-7	TGTGCCAGCAGCTTAGGAAAGCGTCAGCAGTACTTC	CASSLGKRQQYF
.	TRBV4-1	.	TRBJ1-3	TGCGCCAGCAGCCAAGTATCCAGCTCTGGAAACACCATATATTTT	CASSQVSSSGNTIYF
.	TRBV7-9	.	TRBJ1-1	TGTGCCAGCAGCTCCCGGGTGTACACTGAAGCTTTCTTT	CASSSRVYTEAFF
.	TRBV6-1	.	TRBJ1-3	TGTGCCAGCAGTGAAGGTGGGGTGGGAAACACCATATATTTT	CASSEGGVGNTIYF
.	TRBV29-1	TRBD2	TRBJ2-1	TGCAGCGTAAGCGGGAGTCTGTACAATGAGCAGTTCTTC	CSVSGSLYNEQFF
.	TRBV7-9	.	TRBJ1-5	TGTGCCAGCAGCTTGGGGCAGGGTTTGGGTCTATTCAATCAGCCCCAGCATTTT	CASSLGQGLGLFNQPQHF
.	TRBV5-1	TRBD2	TRBJ2-7	TGCGCCAGCAGCTTGGCGGGGGGGCCTAGCTCCTACGAGCAGTACTTC	CASSLAGGPSSYEQYF
.	TRBV10-3	.	TRBJ2-1	TGTGCCACCGGATCCTCAGGGGCCAATGAGCAGTTCTTC	CATGSSGANEQFF
.	TRBV19	TRBD2	TRBJ2-6	TGTGCCAGTAGTAAACCTCCCGGGACTAGCGGGGGGAAAGGGGCCAACGTCCTGACTTTC	CASSKPPGTSGGKGANVLTF
.	TRBV2	.	TRBJ2-5	TGTGCCAGCATCACGGGGCGAGGCGGGGAGACCCAGTACTTC	CASITGRGGETQYF
once	TRBV7-2	.	TRBJ1-1	TGTGCCAGCAGCTTAGTGGAGGGTAGCGGCACTGAAGCTTTCTTT	CASSLVEGSGTEAFF
.	TRBV19	.	TRBJ2-7	TGTGCCAGTAGTATAGCAGCTGGTGACTACGAGCAGTACTTC	CASSIAAGDYEQYF
.	TRBV5-6	TRBD2	TRBJ2-3	TGTGCCAGCAGCTTGGATAGCGGGACCTCAGATACGCAGTATTTT	CASSLDSGTSDTQYF
.	TRBV2	TRBD2	TRBJ2-1	TGTGCCAGCAGTGCGACTAGCGGGGACTACAATGAGCAGTTCTTC	CASSATSGDYNEQFF
.	TRBV7-2	.	TRBJ2-7	TGTGCCAGCAGCTTTGATCAAGGGTCCGAGCAGTACTTC	CASSFDQGSEQYF
.	TRBV7-6	.	TRBJ1-1	TGTGCCAGCAGCTTTCAGATGAACACTGAAGCTTTCTTT	CASSFQMNTEAFF
.	TRBV7-9	.	TRBJ1-2	TGTGCCAGCAGCTTAGAGGGTCTCTATGGCTACACCTTC	CASSLEGLYGYTF
.	TRBV6-5	TRBD1	TRBJ1-2	TGTGCCAGCAGCTATACCGGGACAGGGGATGGCTACACCTTC	CASSYTGTGDGYTF
.	TRBV30	TRBD2	TRBJ2-7	TGTGCCTGGACCCCGGGACTAGGAATGGGCGAGCAGTACTTC	CAWTPGLGMGEQYF
.	TRBV5-1	.	TRBJ2-5	TGCGCCAGCAGCTTGGGGGGGGCCATGGAGACCCAGTACTTC	CASSLGGAMETQYF
.	TRBV12-5	.	TRBJ2-7	TGTGCTAGTGGTTTGGACACACTCCGGGAGCAGTACTTC	CASGLDTLREQYF
.	TRBV15	TRBD2	TRBJ2-3	TGTGCCACCAGCAGAGATCGGGGGACTAGCGGGGGGACGCAGTATTTT	CATSRDRGTSGGTQYF
.	TRBV18	TRBD2	TRBJ2-1	TGTGCCAGCTCATACCTAGCGGGAGATCCTGAGCAGTTCTTC	CASSYLAGDPEQFF
.	TRBV7-6	.	TRBJ1-6	TGTGCCAGCAGCTTCGAACAGGGTTATAATTCACCCCTCCACTTT	CASSFEQGYNSPLHF
.	TRBV2	.	TRBJ1-2	TGTGCCAGCCAAGGGGGGTCCATAAGCTATGGCTACACCTTC	CASQGGSISYGYTF
.	TRBV10-3	.	TRBJ1-2	TGTGCCATCAGTGACAGACAGCTATCCCTTAACTATGGCTACACCTTC	CAISDRQLSLNYGYTF
.	TRBV19	.	TRBJ2-1	TGTGCCAGTAGTATCTCGGGGCCCCACGATGAGCAGTTCTTC	CASSISGPHDEQFF
.	TRBV7-2	.	TRBJ2-7	TGTGCCAGCAGCACTACAAGCTCCTACGAGCAGTACTTC	CASSTTSSYEQYF
.	TRBV7-9	.	TRBJ2-5	TGTGCCAGCAGCCCAAACTCTGGGGAGACCCAGTACTTC	CASSPNSGETQYF
.	TRBV5-6	.	TRBJ2-3	TGTGCCAGCAGCTTGGGGGGCGCAGATACGCAGTATTTT	CASSLGGADTQYF
.	TRBV4-2	.	TRBJ2-2	TGTGCCAGCAGCCAAGTTAGCACCGGGGAGCTGTTTTTT	CASSQVSTGELFF
.	TRBV19	TRBD1	TRBJ1-5	TGTGCCAGTAGTCCTTCACCCGGGACAGGGCTCATCATAGCCCAGCATTTT	CASSPSPGTGLIIAQHF
.	TRBV6-1	.	TRBJ1-4	TGTGCCAGCAGTGCGGATAGGGAAGGGAGCGAAAAACTGTTTTTT	CASSADREGSEKLFF
.	TRBV25-1	.	TRBJ2-7	TGTGCCAGCAGTGCCCCGACAGACTACGAGCAGTACTTC	CASSAPTDYEQYF
.	TRBV27	TRBD1	TRBJ1-4	TGTGCCAGCAAATACCGGGACAGGGGTAATGAAAAACTGTTTTTT	CASKYRDRGNEKLFF
.	TRBV7-2	.	TRBJ2-7	TGTGCCAGCAGCTTTGGGTCCTACGAGCAGTACTTC	CASSFGSYEQYF
.	TRBV7-6	.	TRBJ2-5	TGTGCCAGCAGCTTAGCTGGTGAGGGGGAGACCCAGTACTTC	CASSLAGEGETQYF
.	TRBV19	.	TRBJ2-7	TGTGCCAGTAGCCCTTACGCGGCTTCCTACGAGCAGTACTTC	CASSPYAASYEQYF